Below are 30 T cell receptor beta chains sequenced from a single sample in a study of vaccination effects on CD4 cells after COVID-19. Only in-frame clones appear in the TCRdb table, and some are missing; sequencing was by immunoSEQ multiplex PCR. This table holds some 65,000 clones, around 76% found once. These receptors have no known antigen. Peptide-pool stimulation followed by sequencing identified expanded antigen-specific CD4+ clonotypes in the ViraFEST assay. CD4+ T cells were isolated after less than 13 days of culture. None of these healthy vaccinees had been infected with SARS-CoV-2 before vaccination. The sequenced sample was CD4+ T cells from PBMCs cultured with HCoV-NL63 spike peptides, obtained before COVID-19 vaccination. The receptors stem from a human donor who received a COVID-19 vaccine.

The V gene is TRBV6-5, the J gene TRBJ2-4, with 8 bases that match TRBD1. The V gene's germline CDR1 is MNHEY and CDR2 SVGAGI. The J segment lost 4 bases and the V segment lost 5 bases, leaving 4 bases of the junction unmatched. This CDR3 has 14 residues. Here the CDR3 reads CASSRRQGKNIQYF. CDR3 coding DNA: TGTGCCAGCAGTCGACGACAGGGGAAAAACATTCAGTACTTC.

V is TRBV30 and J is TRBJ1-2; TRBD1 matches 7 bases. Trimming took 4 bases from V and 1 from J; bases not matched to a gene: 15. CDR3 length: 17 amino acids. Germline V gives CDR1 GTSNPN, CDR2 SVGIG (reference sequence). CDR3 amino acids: CAWTAVKSGDSNYGYTF. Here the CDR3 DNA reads TGTGCCTGGACTGCGGTAAAATCGGGGGACAGTAACTATGGCTACACCTTC.

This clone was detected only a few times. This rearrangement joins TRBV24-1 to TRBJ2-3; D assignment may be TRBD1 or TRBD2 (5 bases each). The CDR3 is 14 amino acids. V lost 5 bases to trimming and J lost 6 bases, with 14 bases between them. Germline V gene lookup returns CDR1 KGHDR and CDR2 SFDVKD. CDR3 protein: CATSVWGSDDTQYF. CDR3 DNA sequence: TGTGCCACCAGTGTGTGGGGGAGTGATGATACGCAGTATTTT.

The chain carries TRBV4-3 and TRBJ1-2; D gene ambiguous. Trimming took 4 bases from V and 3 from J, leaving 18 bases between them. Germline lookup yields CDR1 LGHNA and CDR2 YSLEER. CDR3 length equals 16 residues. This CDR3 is CASSLGSPPSDYGYTF. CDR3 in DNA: TGCGCCAGCAGCCTTGGTTCTCCCCCGAGTGACTATGGCTACACCTTC.

The CDR3 protein is CASSIRGTDTQYF. In nucleotides, the CDR3 is TGTGCCAGCAGCATCCGGGGGACAGATACGCAGTATTTT. V gene TRBV11-3 combines with J gene TRBJ2-3, with D possibly TRBD2 on 6 matching bases. Germline V gene data show CDR1 as SGHNT and CDR2 as YENEEA. Trimming shortened V by 5 bases and J by 3 bases, and 9 bases separated the two germline ends. The CDR3 is made up of 13 amino acids.

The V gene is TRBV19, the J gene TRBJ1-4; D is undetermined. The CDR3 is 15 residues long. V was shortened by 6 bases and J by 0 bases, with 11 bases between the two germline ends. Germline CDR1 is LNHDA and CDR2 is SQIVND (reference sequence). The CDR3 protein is CASRSGRTTNEKLFF. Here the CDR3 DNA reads TGTGCCAGTAGATCCGGACGGACAACTAATGAAAAACTGTTTTTT.

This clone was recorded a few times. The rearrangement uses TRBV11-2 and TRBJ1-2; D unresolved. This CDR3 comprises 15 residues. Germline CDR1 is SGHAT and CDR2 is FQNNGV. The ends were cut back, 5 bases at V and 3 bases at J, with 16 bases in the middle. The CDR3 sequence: CASSPLGGMDYGYTF. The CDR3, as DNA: TGTGCCAGCAGCCCCCTCGGAGGGATGGACTATGGCTACACCTTC.

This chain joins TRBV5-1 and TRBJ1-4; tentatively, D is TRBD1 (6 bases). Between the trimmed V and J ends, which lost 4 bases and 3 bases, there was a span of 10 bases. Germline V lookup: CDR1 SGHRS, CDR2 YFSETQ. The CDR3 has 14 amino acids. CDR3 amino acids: CASSRDIANEKLFF. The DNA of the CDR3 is TGCGCCAGCAGCCGGGACATCGCTAATGAAAAACTGTTTTTT. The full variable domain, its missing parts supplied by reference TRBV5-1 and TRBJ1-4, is KAGVTQTPRYLIKTRGQQVTLSCSPISGHRSVSWYQQTPGQGLQFLFEYFSETQRNKGNFPGRFSGRQFSNSRSEMNVSTLELGDSALYLCASSRDIANEKLFFGSGTQLSVL.

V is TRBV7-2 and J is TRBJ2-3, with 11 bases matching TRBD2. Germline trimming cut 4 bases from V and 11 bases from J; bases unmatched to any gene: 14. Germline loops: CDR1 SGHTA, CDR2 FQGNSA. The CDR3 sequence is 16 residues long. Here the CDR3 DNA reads TGTGCCAGCAGCTCCTATGATAGCGGGGGGGTATTGGGGCAGTATTTT. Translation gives CASSSYDSGGVLGQYF.

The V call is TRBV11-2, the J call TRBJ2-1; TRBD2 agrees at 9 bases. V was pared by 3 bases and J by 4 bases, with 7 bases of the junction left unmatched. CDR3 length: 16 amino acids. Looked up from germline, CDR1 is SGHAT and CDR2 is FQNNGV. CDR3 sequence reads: CASSLIVTSGYNEQFF. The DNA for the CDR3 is TGTGCCAGCAGCTTGATCGTGACTAGCGGATACAATGAGCAGTTCTTC.

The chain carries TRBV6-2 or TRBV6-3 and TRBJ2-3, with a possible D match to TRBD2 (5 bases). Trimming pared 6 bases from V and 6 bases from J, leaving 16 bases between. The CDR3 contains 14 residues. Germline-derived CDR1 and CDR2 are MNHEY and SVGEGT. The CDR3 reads CASSRNRRDDTQYF. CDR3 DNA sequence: TGTGCCAGCAGCCGCAACCGACGGGATGATACGCAGTATTTT.

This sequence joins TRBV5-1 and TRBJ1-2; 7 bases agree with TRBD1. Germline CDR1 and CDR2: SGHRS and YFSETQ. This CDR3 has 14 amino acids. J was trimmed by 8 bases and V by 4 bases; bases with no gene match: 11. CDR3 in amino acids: CASSTWDSRGGYTF. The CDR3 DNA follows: TGCGCCAGCAGCACGTGGGACAGCCGGGGCGGCTACACCTTC.

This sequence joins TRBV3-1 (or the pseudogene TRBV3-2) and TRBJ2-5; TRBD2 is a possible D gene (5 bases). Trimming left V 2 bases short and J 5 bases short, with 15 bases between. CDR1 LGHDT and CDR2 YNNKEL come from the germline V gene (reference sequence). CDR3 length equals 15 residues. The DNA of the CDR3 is TGTGCCAGCAGCCAAATGGCGGGCGGTCATGAGACCCAGTACTTC. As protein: CASSQMAGGHETQYF.

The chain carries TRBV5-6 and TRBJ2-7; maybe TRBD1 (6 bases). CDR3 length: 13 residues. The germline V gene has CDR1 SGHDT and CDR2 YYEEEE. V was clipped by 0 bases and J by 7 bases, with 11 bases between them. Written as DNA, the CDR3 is TGTGCCAGCAGCTTGGTGGGGGCCAGAGAGCAGTACGTC. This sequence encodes CASSLVGAREQYV.

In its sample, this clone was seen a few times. The CDR3 here is CASSLEGGANTGELFF. The CDR3 DNA reads TGCGCCAGCAGCTTGGAGGGCGGGGCGAACACCGGGGAGCTGTTTTTT. The chain has TRBV5-1 and TRBJ2-2, with D perhaps matching TRBD2 (6 bases). The germline CDR1 and CDR2 sequences are SGHRS and YFSETQ. This CDR3 is built from 16 residues. Trimming pared 0 bases from V and 0 bases from J, leaving 9 bases between. Complete variable domain (other parts from reference TRBV5-1 and TRBJ2-2): KAGVTQTPRYLIKTRGQQVTLSCSPISGHRSVSWYQQTPGQGLQFLFEYFSETQRNKGNFPGRFSGRQFSNSRSEMNVSTLELGDSALYLCASSLEGGANTGELFFGEGSRLTVL.

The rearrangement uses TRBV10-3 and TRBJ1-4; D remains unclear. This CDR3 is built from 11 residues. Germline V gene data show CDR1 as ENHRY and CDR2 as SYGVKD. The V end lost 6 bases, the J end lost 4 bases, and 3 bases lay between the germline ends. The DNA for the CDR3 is TGTGCCATCAGGAGTAATGAAAAACTGTTTTTT. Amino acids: CAIRSNEKLFF.

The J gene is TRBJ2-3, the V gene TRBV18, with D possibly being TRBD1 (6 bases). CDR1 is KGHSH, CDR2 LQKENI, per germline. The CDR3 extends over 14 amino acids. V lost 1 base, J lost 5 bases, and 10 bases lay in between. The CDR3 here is CASSPRQGKDTQYF. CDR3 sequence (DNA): TGTGCCAGCTCACCACGTCAGGGGAAAGATACGCAGTATTTT.

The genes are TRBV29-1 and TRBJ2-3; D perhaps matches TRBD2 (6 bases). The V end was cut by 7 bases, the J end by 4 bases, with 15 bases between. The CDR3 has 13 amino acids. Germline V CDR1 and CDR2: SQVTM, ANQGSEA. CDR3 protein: CSADGDSPDTQYF. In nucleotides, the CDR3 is TGCAGCGCCGACGGGGACTCTCCAGATACGCAGTATTTT.

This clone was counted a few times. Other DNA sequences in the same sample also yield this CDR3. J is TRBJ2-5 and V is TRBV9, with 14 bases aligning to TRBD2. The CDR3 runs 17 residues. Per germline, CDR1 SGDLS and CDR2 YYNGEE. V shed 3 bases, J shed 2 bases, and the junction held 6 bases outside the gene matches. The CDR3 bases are TGTGCCAGCAGCGCGGGGACTAGCGGGGGTTTACAAGAGACCCAGTACTTC. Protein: CASSAGTSGGLQETQYF.

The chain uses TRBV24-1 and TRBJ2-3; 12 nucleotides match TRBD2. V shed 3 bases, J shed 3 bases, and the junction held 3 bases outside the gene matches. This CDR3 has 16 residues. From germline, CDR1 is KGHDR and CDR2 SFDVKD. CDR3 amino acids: CATSDPLAGGTDTQYF. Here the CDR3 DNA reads TGTGCCACCAGTGATCCTCTAGCGGGGGGGACAGATACGCAGTATTTT.

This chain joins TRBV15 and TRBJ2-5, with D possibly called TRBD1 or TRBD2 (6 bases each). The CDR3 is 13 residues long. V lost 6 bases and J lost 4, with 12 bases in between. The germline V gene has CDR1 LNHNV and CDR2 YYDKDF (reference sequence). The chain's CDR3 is CATRAGGRETQYF. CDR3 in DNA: TGTGCCACCAGGGCCGGGGGCAGAGAGACCCAGTACTTC.

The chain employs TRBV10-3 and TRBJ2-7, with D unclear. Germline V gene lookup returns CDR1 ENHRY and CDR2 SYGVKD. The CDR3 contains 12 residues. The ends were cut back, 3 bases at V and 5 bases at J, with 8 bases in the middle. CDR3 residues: CAISDGRDEQYV. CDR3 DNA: TGTGCCATCAGTGACGGAAGGGACGAGCAGTACGTC.

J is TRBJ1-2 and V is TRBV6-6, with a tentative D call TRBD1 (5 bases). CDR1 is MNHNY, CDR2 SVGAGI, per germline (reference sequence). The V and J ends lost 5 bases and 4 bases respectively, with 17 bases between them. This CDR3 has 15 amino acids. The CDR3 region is CASSNRAGNGYGYTF. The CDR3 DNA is TGTGCCAGCAGTAATAGGGCAGGGAATGGCTATGGCTACACCTTC.

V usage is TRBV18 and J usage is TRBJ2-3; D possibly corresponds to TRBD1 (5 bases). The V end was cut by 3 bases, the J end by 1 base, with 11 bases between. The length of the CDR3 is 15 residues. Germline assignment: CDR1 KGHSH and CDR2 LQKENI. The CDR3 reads CASSPPWGGTDTQYF. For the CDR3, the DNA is TGTGCCAGCTCACCGCCCTGGGGCGGCACAGATACGCAGTATTTT.

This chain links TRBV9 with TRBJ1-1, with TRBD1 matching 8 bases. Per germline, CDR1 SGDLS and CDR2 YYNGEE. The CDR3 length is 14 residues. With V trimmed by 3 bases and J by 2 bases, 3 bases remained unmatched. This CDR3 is CASSDRGANTEAFF. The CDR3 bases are TGTGCCAGCAGCGACAGGGGGGCCAACACTGAAGCTTTCTTT. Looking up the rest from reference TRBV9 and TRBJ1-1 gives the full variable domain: DSGVTQTPKHLITATGQRVTLRCSPRSGDLSVYWYQQSLDQGLQFLIQYYNGEERAKGNILERFSAQQFPDLHSELNLSSLELGDSALYFCASSDRGANTEAFFGQGTRLTVV.

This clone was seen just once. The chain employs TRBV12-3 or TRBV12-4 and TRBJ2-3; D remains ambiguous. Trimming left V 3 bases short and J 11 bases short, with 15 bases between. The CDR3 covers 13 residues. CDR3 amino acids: CASSLMSVQRQYF. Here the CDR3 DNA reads TGTGCCAGCAGTTTGATGTCCGTACAGAGGCAGTATTTT.

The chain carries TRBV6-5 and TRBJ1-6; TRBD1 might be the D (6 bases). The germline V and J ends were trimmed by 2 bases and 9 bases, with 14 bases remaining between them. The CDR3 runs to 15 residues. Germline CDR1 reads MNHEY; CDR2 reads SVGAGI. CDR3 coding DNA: TGTGCCAGCAGTTACGGGTCCCAGGGGTCTTCACCCCTCCACTTT. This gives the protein CASSYGSQGSSPLHF.

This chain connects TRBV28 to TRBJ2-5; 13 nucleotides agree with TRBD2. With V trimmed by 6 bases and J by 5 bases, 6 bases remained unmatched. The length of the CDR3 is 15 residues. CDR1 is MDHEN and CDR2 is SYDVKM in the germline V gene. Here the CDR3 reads CASSSPGLAGETQYF. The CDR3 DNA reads TGTGCCAGCAGCAGTCCGGGACTAGCGGGGGAGACCCAGTACTTC. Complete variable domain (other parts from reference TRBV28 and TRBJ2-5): DVKVTQSSRYLVKRTGEKVFLECVQDMDHENMFWYRQDPGLGLRLIYFSYDVKMKEKGDIPEGYSVSREKKERFSLILESASTNQTSMYLCASSSPGLAGETQYFGPGTRLLVL.

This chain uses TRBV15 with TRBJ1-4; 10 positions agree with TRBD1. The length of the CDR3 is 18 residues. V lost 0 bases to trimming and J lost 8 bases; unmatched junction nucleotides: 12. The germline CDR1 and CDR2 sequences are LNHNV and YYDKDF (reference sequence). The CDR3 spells CATSRDLNVGTGAEKLFF. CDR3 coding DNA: TGTGCCACCAGCAGAGATCTGAATGTAGGGACAGGGGCCGAAAAACTGTTTTTT.

CDR3 loop: CASNSGAGNQPQHF. The CDR3 nucleotides are TGTGCCAGCAATAGTGGGGCGGGTAATCAGCCCCAGCATTTT. The V gene is TRBV6-5, the J gene TRBJ1-5, with D possibly being TRBD1 (5 bases). V was shortened by 7 bases and J by 4 bases, with 14 bases between the two germline ends. Germline CDR1 reads MNHEY; CDR2 reads SVGAGI. The CDR3 covers 14 residues.